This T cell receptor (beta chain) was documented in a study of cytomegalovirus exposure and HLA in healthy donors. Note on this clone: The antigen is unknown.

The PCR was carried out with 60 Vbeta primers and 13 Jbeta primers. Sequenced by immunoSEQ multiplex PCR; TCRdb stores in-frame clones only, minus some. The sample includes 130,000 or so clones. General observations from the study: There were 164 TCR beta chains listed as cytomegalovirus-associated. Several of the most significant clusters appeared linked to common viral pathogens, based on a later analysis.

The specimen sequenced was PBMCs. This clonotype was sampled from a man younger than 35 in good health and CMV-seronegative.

The CDR3 DNA follows: TGTGCCAGCAGGATTACAGGGGGCGACGAGCAGTACTTC. It codes for CASRITGGDEQYF. V and J are TRBV6-1 and TRBJ2-5, with 9 bases aligning to TRBD1. TRBJ2-7 matches the DNA end more closely, so the J call is doubtful. The CDR3 spans 13 residues. Germline V gene sequence: CDR1 MNHNS, CDR2 SASEGT.